The clone carrying this T cell receptor (beta chain) has a count of ten or more. The antigen remains undetermined. The CDR3 has 15 amino acids. V lost 3 bases, J lost 3 bases, and 4 bases stayed unmatched. Germline assignment: CDR1 SGHNT and CDR2 YENEEA. The data are from a study of sequential checkpoint blockade in melanoma. Sequencing used immunoSEQ multiplex PCR; TCRdb keeps in-frame clones, though not all of them. This sample carries 3,000 to 4,000 clones, about 20% of them seen once, and the ten largest clones take around a tenth. General study findings and limits: Clinical benefit was about 30 times likelier when tumor T-cell fraction and clonality increased.

The treatment here: randomized to nivolumab then ipilimumab (arm A) or the reverse (arm B). The sample in question was tumor tissue (inferred from file names), obtained from a patient given nivolumab and ipilimumab in sequence. This chain connects TRBV11-3 to TRBJ2-1; 8 positions agree with TRBD2. This receptor was taken from a human donor with melanoma. The CDR3 DNA sequence: TGTGCCAGCAGCTTGAGCGGGGGTTTCTACAATGAGCAGTTCTTC. As protein: CASSLSGGFYNEQFF.